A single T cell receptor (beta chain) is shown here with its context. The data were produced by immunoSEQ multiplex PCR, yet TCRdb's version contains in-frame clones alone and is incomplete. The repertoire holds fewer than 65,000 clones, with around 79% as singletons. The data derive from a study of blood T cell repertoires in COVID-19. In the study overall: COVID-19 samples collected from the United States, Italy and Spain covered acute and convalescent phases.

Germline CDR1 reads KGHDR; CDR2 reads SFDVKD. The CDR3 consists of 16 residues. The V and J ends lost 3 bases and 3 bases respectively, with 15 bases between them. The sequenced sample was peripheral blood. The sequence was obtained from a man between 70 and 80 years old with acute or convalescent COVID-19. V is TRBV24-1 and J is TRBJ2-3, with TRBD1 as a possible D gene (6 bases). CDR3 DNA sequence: TGTGCCACCAGTGATGGTAGAGGGGGTCGGACAGATACGCAGTATTTT. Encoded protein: CATSDGRGGRTDTQYF.